These 4 T cell receptor beta chains were all obtained from the same sample, sequenced in a study of T cells after yellow fever vaccination (dated by TCRdb to between 2018 and 2021). The treatment or condition tag for this specimen amounts to: live attenuated yellow fever vaccine strain. Library construction relied on 5' RACE. The data were produced on an Illumina NovaSeq 6000. Using fastp at Q25 and MiXCR, TCRdb reprocessed the public reads and kept productive beta chains. Each entry merges the rows of one CDR3 protein and shows their most common DNA and genes. Present in this sample are some 220,000 distinct CDR3 sequences, around 3.1% of which were seen just once. Around 3.3% of the sample lies in the top ten. This material consisted of CD4+ T cells sorted from PBMCs, taken 10 days after the yellow fever booster vaccination. The receptors shown here come from a young man who received the YFV17D yellow fever vaccine.

This clonotype was seen repeatedly, ten times or more. The V call is TRBV29-1, the J call TRBJ2-1; D unclear. The CDR3 spans 15 residues. V was trimmed by 5 bases and J by 5 bases, leaving 19 bases between them. CDR1 is SQVTM, CDR2 ANQGSEA, per germline. The CDR3 loop is CSVSPAKGRHNEQFF. CDR3 DNA: TGCAGCGTTTCCCCTGCCAAAGGACGGCACAATGAGCAGTTCTTC.

This clonotype has at least ten counts. The chain is built from TRBV30 and TRBJ1-4, with D hard to call. The CDR3 is 13 amino acids. Per the germline V gene, CDR1 is GTSNPN and CDR2 is SVGIG (reference sequence). V was shortened by 5 bases and J by 0 bases, with 7 bases between the two germline ends. The CDR3 here is CAWRFPTNEKLFF. The CDR3 DNA reads TGTGCCTGGCGATTTCCAACTAATGAAAAACTGTTTTTT.

A few counts support this clonotype. The V gene is TRBV11-2, the J gene TRBJ2-3; 10 nucleotides agree with TRBD2. Trimming cost V 3 bases and J 3 bases; bases outside gene matches: 18. The CDR3 runs to 20 residues. The germline V gene encodes CDR1 SGHAT and CDR2 FQNNGV. Written as DNA, the CDR3 is TGTGCCAGCAGCTTGGGGGTAGCGGGGGGCTCCCGCGGTAGGACAGATACGCAGTATTTT. It specifies CASSLGVAGGSRGRTDTQYF.

The V call is TRBV7-2, the J call TRBJ2-1, with 8 bases aligning to TRBD2. CDR1 is SGHTA and CDR2 is FQGNSA in the germline V gene. The CDR3 covers 15 residues. The V segment lost 5 bases and the J segment 6 bases; nucleotides outside the gene matches: 9. This chain's CDR3 is CASSPMSRGVNEQFF. The DNA of the CDR3 is TGTGCCAGCAGCCCAATGTCGCGGGGGGTCAATGAGCAGTTCTTC. The variable domain in full, completed from reference TRBV7-2 and TRBJ2-1, reads GAGVSQSPSNKVTEKGKDVELRCDPISGHTALYWYRQSLGQGLEFLIYFQGNSAPDKSGLPSDRFSAERTGGSVSTLTIQRTQQEDSAVYLCASSPMSRGVNEQFFGPGTRLTVL.